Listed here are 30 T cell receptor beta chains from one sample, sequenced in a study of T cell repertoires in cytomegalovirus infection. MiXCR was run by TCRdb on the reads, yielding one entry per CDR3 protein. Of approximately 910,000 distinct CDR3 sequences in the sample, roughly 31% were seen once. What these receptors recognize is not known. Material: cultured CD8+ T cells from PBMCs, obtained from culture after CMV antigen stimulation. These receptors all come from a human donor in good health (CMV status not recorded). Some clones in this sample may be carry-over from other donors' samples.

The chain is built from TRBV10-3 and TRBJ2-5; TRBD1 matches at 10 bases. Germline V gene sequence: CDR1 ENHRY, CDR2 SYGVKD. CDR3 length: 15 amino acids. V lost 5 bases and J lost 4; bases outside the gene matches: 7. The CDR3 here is CAISKTGGIGETQYF. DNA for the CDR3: TGTGCCATCAGTAAGACAGGGGGCATAGGAGAGACCCAGTACTTC.

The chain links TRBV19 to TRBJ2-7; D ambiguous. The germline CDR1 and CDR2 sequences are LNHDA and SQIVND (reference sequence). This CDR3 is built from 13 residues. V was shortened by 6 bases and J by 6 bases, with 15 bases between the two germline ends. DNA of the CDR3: TGTGCCAGTAGAACATCGACCAAAGCCGAGCAGTACTTC. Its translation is CASRTSTKAEQYF. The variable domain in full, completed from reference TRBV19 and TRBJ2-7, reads DGGITQSPKYLFRKEGQNVTLSCEQNLNHDAMYWYRQDPGQGLRLIYYSQIVNDFQKGDIAEGYSVSREKKESFPLTVTSAQKNPTAFYLCASRTSTKAEQYFGPGTRLTVT.

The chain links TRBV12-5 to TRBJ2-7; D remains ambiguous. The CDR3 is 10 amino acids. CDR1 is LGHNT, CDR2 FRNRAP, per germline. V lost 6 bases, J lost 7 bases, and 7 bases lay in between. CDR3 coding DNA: TGTGCTAGTGGCCAGAGGGAGCAGTACTTC. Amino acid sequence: CASGQREQYF.

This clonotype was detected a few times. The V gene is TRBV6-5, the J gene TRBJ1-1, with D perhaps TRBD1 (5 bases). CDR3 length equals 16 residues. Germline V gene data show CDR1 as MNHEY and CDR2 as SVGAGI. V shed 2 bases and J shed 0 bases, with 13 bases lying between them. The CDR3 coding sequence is TGTGCCAGCAGTTACGAAGAACCAGGGCTGAACACTGAAGCTTTCTTT. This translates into CASSYEEPGLNTEAFF.

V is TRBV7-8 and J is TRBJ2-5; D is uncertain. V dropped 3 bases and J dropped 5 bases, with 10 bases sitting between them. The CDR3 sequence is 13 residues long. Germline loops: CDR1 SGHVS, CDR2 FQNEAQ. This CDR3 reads CASSFSPIETQYF. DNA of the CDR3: TGTGCCAGCAGCTTTTCTCCCATTGAGACCCAGTACTTC.

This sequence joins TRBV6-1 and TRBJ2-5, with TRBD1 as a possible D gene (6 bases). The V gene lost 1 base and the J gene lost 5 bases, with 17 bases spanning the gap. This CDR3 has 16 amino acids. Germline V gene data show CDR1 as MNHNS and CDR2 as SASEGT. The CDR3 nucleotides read TGTGCCAGCAGTGAAGGACCCAGGGGAGTTGGTGAGACCCAGTACTTC. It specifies CASSEGPRGVGETQYF.

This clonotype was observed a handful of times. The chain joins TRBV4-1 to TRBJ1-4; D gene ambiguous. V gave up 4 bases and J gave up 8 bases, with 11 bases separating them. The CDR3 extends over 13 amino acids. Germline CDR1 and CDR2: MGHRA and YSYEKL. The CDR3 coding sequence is TGCGCCAGCAGCCGGTCCCCGGGAGAAAAACTGTTTTTT. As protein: CASSRSPGEKLFF.

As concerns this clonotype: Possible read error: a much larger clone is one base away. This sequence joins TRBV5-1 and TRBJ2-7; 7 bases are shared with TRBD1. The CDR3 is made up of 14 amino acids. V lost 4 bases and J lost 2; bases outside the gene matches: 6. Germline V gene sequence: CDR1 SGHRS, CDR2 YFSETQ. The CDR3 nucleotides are TGCGCCAGCAGCCTGGGACAGCTTACCTACGAGCAGTACTTC. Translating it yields CASSLGQLTYEQYF.

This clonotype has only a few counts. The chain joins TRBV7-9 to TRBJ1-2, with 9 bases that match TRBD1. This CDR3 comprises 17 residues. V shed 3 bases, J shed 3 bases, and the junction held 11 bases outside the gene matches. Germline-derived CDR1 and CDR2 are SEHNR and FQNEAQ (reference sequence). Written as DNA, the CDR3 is TGTGCCAGCAGCTTCCCGGGACAGGGAGGCCGTGACTATGGCTACACCTTC. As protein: CASSFPGQGGRDYGYTF.

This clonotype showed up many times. CDR3 DNA sequence: TGTGCCAGCAGCCAGGACACCCCTGGAGAGCAGTACTTC. Translated: CASSQDTPGEQYF. The rearrangement uses TRBV7-2 and TRBJ2-7, with D perhaps TRBD1 (5 bases). The V gene lost 5 bases and the J gene lost 7 bases, with 15 bases spanning the gap. Germline values: CDR1 SGHTA, CDR2 FQGNSA. The CDR3 spans 13 residues.

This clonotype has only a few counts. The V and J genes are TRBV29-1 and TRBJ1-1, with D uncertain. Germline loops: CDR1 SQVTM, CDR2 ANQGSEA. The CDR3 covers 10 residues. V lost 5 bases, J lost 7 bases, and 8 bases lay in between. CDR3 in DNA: TGCAGCGTTTTTAATTATGAAGCTTTCTTT. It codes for CSVFNYEAFF.

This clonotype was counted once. The CDR3 region is CASSPGQGLRSGANVLTF. CDR3 sequence (DNA): TGTGCCAGCAGTCCGGGACAGGGTTTAAGGAGTGGGGCCAACGTCCTGACTTTC. This sequence joins TRBV27 and TRBJ2-6; 9 bases agree with TRBD1. The CDR3 runs 18 residues. Per germline, CDR1 MNHEY and CDR2 SMNVEV (reference sequence). J gave up 3 bases and V 5 bases, and 11 bases lay outside the gene matches.

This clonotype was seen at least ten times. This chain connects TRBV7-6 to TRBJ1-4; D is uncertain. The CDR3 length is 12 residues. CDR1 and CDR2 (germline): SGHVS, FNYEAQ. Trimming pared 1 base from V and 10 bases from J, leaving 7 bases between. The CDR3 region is CASSLDGGKLFF. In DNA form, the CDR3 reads TGTGCCAGCAGCTTAGATGGAGGAAAACTGTTTTTT.

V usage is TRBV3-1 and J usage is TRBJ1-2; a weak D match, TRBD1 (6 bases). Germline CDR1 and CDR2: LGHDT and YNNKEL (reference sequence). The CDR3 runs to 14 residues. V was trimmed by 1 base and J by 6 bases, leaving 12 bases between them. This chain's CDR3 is CASSQAGAVNGYTF. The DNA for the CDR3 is TGTGCCAGCAGCCAAGCAGGGGCCGTAAATGGCTACACCTTC.

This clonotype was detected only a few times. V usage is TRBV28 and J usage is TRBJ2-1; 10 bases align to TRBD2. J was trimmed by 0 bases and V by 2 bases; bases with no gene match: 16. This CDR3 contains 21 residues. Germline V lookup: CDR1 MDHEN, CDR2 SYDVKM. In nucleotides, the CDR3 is TGTGCCAGCAGTTTAAGTCCAGGAGCGGGGGGGCTTAGGAGCTCCTACAATGAGCAGTTCTTC. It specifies CASSLSPGAGGLRSSYNEQFF.

The CDR3 DNA follows: TGTGCCGCTAAGAAGGAATTCAGTGGTGCAGCTTTCTTT. It is translated as CAAKKEFSGAAFF. The chain employs TRBV6-6 and TRBJ1-1; D is uncertain. Trimming cost V 11 bases and J 10 bases, with 23 bases left between them. Germline CDR1 and CDR2: MNHNY and SVGAGI (reference sequence). The CDR3 is 13 residues long.

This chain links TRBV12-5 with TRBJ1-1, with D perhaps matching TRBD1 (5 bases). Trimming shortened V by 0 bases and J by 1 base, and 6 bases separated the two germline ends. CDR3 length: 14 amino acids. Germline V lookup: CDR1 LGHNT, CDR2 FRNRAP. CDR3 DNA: TGTGCTAGTGGTTTGGTCGGGGGGAACACTGAAGCTTTCTTT. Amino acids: CASGLVGGNTEAFF.

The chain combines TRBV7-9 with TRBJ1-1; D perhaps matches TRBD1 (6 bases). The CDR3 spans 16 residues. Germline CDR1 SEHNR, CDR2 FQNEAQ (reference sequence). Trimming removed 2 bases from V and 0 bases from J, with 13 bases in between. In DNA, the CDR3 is TGTGCCAGCAGCTTAAGGTTCGGGGACATGAACACTGAAGCTTTCTTT. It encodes CASSLRFGDMNTEAFF.

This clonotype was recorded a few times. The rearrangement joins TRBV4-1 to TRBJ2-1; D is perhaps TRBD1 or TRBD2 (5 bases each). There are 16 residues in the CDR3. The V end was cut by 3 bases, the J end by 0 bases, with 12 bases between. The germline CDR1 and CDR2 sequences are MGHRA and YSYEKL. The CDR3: CASSQFKGSSYNEQFF. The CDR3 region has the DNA TGCGCCAGCAGCCAGTTCAAGGGGAGCTCCTACAATGAGCAGTTCTTC.

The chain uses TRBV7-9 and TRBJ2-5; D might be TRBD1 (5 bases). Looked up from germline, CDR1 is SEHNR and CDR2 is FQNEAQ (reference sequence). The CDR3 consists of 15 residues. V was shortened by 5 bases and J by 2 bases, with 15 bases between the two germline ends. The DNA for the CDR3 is TGTGCCAGCAGCCCCTACCCGACAGCACAAGAGACCCAGTACTTC. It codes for CASSPYPTAQETQYF.

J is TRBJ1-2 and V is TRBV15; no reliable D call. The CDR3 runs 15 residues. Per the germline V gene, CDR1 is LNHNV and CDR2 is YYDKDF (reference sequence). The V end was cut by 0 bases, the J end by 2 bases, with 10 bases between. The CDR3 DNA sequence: TGTGCCACCAGCAGAGATCGATCGTCCAACTATGGCTACACCTTC. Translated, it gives CATSRDRSSNYGYTF.

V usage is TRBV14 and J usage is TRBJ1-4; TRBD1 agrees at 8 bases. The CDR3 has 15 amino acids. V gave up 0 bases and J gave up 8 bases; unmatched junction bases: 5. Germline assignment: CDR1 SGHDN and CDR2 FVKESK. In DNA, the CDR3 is TGTGCCAGCAGCCAAGAAGGGACAGGATACGAAAAACTGTTTTTT. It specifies CASSQEGTGYEKLFF.

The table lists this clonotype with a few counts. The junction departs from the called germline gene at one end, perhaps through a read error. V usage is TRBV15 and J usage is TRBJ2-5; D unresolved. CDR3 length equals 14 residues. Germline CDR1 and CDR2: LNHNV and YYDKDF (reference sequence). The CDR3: CATSRDVHSESQYF. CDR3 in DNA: TGTGCCACCAGCAGAGATGTACATTCAGAGTCCCAGTACTTC.

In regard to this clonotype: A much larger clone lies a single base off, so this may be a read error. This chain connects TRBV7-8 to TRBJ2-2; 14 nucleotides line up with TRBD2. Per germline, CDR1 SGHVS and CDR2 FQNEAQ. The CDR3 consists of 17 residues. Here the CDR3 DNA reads TGTGCCGGCAGCGGGACTAGCGGGGGCCCGAACACCGGGGAGCTGTTTTTT. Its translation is CAGSGTSGGPNTGELFF.

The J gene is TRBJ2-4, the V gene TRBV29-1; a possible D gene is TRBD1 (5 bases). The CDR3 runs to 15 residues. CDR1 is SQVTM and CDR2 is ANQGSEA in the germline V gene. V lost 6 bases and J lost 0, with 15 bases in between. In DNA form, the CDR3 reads TGCAGCGTGGTAGACAGCCCGCTAGCCAAAAACATTCAGTACTTC. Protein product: CSVVDSPLAKNIQYF.

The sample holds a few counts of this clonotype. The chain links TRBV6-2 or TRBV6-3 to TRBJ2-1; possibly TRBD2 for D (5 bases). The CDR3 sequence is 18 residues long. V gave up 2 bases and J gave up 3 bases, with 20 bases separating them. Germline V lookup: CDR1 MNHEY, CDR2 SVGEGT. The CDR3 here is CASSYPTPRELYYNEQFF. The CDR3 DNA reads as TGTGCCAGCAGTTACCCAACACCGAGGGAACTTTACTACAATGAGCAGTTCTTC.

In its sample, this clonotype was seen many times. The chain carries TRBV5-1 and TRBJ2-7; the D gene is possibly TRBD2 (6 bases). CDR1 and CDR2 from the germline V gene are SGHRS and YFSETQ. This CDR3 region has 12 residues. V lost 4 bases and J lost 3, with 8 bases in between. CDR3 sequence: CASSPGDYEQYV. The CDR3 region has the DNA TGCGCCAGCAGCCCGGGGGACTACGAGCAGTACGTC.

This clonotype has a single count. The CDR3 loop reads CASSRPRGAGTGELFF. Here the CDR3 DNA reads TGTGCCAGTAGCCGACCTAGGGGCGCGGGGACCGGGGAGCTGTTTTTT. The chain is built from TRBV19 and TRBJ2-2; tentatively, D is TRBD2 (6 bases). The CDR3 has 16 amino acids. Trimming shortened V by 6 bases and J by 5 bases, and 19 bases separated the two germline ends. Looked up from germline, CDR1 is LNHDA and CDR2 is SQIVND (reference sequence).

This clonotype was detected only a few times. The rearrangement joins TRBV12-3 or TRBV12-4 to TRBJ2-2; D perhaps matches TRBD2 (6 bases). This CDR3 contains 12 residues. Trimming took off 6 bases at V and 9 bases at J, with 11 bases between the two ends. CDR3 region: CASSPTRRELFF. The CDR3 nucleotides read TGTGCCAGCAGCCCGACTAGAAGGGAGCTGTTTTTT.

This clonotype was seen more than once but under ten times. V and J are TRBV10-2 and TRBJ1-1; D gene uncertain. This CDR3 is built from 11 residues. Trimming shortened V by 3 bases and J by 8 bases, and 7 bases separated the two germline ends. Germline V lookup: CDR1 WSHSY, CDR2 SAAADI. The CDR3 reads CASSDPREAFF. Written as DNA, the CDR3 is TGCGCCAGCAGTGACCCGCGCGAAGCTTTCTTT.